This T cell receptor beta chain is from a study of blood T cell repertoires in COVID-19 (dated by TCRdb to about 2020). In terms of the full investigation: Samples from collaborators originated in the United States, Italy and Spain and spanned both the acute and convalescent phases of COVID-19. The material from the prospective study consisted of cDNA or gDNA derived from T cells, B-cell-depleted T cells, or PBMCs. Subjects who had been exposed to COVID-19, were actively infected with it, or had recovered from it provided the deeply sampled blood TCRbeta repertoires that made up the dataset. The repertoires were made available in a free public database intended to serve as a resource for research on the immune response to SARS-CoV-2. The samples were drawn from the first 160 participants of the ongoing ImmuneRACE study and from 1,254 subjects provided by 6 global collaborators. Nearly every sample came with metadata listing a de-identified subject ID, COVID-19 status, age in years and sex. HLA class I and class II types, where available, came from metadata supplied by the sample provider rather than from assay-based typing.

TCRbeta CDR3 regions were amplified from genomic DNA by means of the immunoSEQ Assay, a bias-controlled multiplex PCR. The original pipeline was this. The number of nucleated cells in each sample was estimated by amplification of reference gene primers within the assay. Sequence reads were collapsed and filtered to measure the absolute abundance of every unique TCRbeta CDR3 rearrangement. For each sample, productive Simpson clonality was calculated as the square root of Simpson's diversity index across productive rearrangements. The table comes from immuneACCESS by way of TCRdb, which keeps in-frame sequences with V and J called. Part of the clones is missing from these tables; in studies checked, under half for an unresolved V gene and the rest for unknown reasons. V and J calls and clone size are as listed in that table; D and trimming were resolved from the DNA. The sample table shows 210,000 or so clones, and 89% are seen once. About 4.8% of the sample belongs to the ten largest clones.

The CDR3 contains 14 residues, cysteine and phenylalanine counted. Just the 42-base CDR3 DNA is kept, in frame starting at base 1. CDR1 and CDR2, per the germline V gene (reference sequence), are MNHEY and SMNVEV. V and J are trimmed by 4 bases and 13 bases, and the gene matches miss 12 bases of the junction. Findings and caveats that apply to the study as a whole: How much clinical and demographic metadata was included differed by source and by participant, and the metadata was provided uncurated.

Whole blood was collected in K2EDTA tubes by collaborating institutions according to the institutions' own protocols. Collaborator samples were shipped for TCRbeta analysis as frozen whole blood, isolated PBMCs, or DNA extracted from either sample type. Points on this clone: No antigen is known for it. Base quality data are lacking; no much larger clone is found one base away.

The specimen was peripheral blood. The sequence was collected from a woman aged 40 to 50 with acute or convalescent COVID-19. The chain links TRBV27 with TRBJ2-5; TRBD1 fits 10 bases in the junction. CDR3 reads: CASSYGTGDLRLYF. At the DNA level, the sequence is TGTGCCAGCAGTTATGGGACAGGGGACCTGAGGCTGTACTTC.